This T cell receptor beta chain was recovered during a study of blood T cell repertoires in COVID-19. Across the study: Spain, Italy and the United States supplied samples that represented acute and convalescent COVID-19. In each case, the material was cDNA or gDNA derived from T cells, B-cell-depleted T cells, or PBMCs.

This clone was counted between two and nine times. Trimming left V 4 bases short and J 1 base short, with 7 bases between. Germline values: CDR1 MDHEN, CDR2 SYDVKM. The CDR3 spans 13 residues. In the original analysis: Estimates of nucleated cell counts were drawn from the amplification of reference gene primers. Some clones are missing from TCRdb's copy, which holds only in-frame ones; the method was immunoSEQ multiplex PCR. For V, J and clone size, that table is used; D and trimming come from the DNA. The repertoire holds under 350,000 clones, with about 85% as singletons. The chain joins TRBV28 to TRBJ1-1; no clear D. The receptor was isolated from a human donor in a cohort sampled during active COVID-19. Sequenced material: peripheral blood. The CDR3 protein is CASSYGGNTEAFF. CDR3 DNA: TGTGCCAGCAGTTACGGCGGGAACACTGAAGCTTTCTTT.